The 14 T cell receptor beta chains listed next were all sequenced from one sample in a study of T cell clonotyping in hematopoietic cell transplantation. The table came from immunoSEQ multiplex PCR; TCRdb's copy has only in-frame clones and leaves some out. The table records some 27,000 clones, more than 65% of them present only once. Stated time point: recipient sample about 28 days before transplant, after cytoreduction. This sample comprised peripheral blood mononuclear cells, obtained before stem cell transplant. The source of these receptors is a man aged 35 to 55 with acute myeloid leukemia. Some clones in this sample may be carry-over from other donors' samples.

The chain employs TRBV6-1 and TRBJ1-2; D is possibly TRBD1 (5 bases). V lost 11 bases and J lost 5, with 18 bases in between. Per germline, CDR1 MNHNS and CDR2 SASEGT. The CDR3 consists of 13 residues. Here the CDR3 DNA reads TGTGCCGTCGGACTAGGCGGGGGATATGGCTACACCTTC. As protein: CAVGLGGGYGYTF.

This chain uses TRBV5-1 with TRBJ1-1, with D possibly TRBD1 on 5 matching bases. Deletions cut 3 bases from V and 2 bases from J, with 11 bases between. The length of the CDR3 is 14 residues. The germline V gene has CDR1 SGHRS and CDR2 YFSETQ. In nucleotides, the CDR3 is TGCGCCAGCAGCTCTCAGGGATCTAACACTGAAGCTTTCTTT. Amino acid sequence: CASSSQGSNTEAFF.

The chain employs TRBV5-4 and TRBJ1-1; D remains unclear. The CDR3 runs to 13 residues. CDR1 is SGHNT and CDR2 is YYREEE in the germline V gene (reference sequence). V dropped 4 bases and J dropped 6 bases, with 13 bases sitting between them. The CDR3: CASSTDGRPEAFF. CDR3 coding DNA: TGTGCCAGCAGCACCGACGGGCGGCCTGAAGCTTTCTTT.

The V call is TRBV6-5, the J call TRBJ1-2; the D gene is possibly TRBD1 (6 bases). Per the germline V gene, CDR1 is MNHEY and CDR2 is SVGAGI. This CDR3 has 15 residues. Trimming shortened V by 4 bases and J by 8 bases, and 20 bases separated the two germline ends. The CDR3 nucleotides are TGTGCCAGCAGTTCCGGGGTAGGATCGGGGGCGGGCTACACCTTC. Translated: CASSSGVGSGAGYTF.

This chain joins TRBV19 and TRBJ1-2, with 8 bases matching TRBD1. Germline CDR1 is LNHDA and CDR2 is SQIVND (reference sequence). With 5 bases clipped from V and 8 bases from J, the junction kept 7 bases outside the gene matches. CDR3 size: 13 residues. This chain's CDR3 is CASSLAGGYGYTF. The CDR3 bases are TGTGCCAGTAGTCTCGCAGGGGGCTACGGCTACACCTTC.

V gene TRBV9 combines with J gene TRBJ2-1, with 13 bases fitting TRBD2. Per the germline V gene, CDR1 is SGDLS and CDR2 is YYNGEE. V was pared by 3 bases and J by 5 bases, with 8 bases of the junction left unmatched. This CDR3 spans 17 amino acids. CDR3 DNA: TGTGCCAGCAGCGCCTGGACTAGCGGGAGTCGCCACAATGAGCAGTTCTTC. Translation: CASSAWTSGSRHNEQFF.

The chain carries TRBV5-1 and TRBJ2-3; D unclear. Per the germline V gene, CDR1 is SGHRS and CDR2 is YFSETQ. The length of the CDR3 is 11 residues. Trimming pared 2 bases from V and 5 bases from J, leaving 3 bases between. CDR3 region: CASSFGDTQYF. The CDR3, as DNA: TGCGCCAGCAGCTTTGGAGATACGCAGTATTTT. The whole variable domain, filled in from reference TRBV5-1 and TRBJ2-3, reads KAGVTQTPRYLIKTRGQQVTLSCSPISGHRSVSWYQQTPGQGLQFLFEYFSETQRNKGNFPGRFSGRQFSNSRSEMNVSTLELGDSALYLCASSFGDTQYFGPGTRLTVL.

The J gene is TRBJ1-2, the V gene TRBV2, with 7 bases matching TRBD1. The V gene's germline CDR1 is SNHLY and CDR2 FYNNEI. The length of the CDR3 is 15 residues. Germline trimming cut 9 bases from V and 5 bases from J; bases unmatched to any gene: 15. CDR3 region: CARRDRWSDRYGYTF. CDR3 sequence (DNA): TGTGCCAGACGGGACAGATGGAGTGATCGGTATGGCTACACCTTC.

This chain joins TRBV9 and TRBJ1-4; TRBD1 matches 9 bases. The CDR3 runs 15 residues. Germline trimming cut 4 bases from V and 7 bases from J; bases unmatched to any gene: 8. Germline CDR1 is SGDLS and CDR2 is YYNGEE. In DNA form, the CDR3 reads TGTGCCAGCAGCCCAGCCGGGACAGGGCGTGAAAAACTGTTTTTT. This codes for CASSPAGTGREKLFF.

This clone was seen a single time. The V call is TRBV7-9, the J call TRBJ2-5, with D possibly TRBD2 on 5 matching bases. The CDR3 totals 13 residues. Per germline, CDR1 SEHNR and CDR2 FQNEAQ (reference sequence). V lost 5 bases to trimming and J lost 5 bases, with 12 bases between them. Here the CDR3 DNA reads TGTGCCAGCAGCCGGGGAGTTGAGGAGACCCAGTACTTC. Translating gives CASSRGVEETQYF.

The V gene is TRBV4-2, the J gene TRBJ2-7; the D gene could be TRBD1 or TRBD2 (5 bases each). CDR3 length: 17 residues. Germline CDR1 and CDR2: LGHNA and YNFKEQ. The V and J ends lost 0 bases and 2 bases respectively, with 17 bases between them. CDR3 sequence (DNA): TGTGCCAGCAGCCAAGATGGTATCGAGGGGCGAACCTACGAGCAGTACTTC. Amino acids: CASSQDGIEGRTYEQYF.

The chain recombines TRBV29-1 with TRBJ2-7; TRBD2 aligns across 9 bases. V was pared by 1 base and J by 2 bases, with 6 bases of the junction left unmatched. The germline V gene encodes CDR1 SQVTM and CDR2 ANQGSEA. The CDR3 totals 15 residues. The CDR3 protein is CSVEGGLAGPYEQYF. In DNA form, the CDR3 reads TGCAGCGTTGAAGGAGGGCTAGCGGGGCCCTACGAGCAGTACTTC.

The chain links TRBV6-5 to TRBJ1-6; D is undetermined. The CDR3 consists of 13 residues. Germline CDR1 MNHEY, CDR2 SVGAGI. The germline V and J ends were trimmed by 0 bases and 5 bases, with 2 bases remaining between them. DNA of the CDR3: TGTGCCAGCAGTTACTCTAATAATTCACCCCTCCACTTT. This sequence encodes CASSYSNNSPLHF.

The chain recombines TRBV9 with TRBJ2-1; D is ambiguous. The germline V gene encodes CDR1 SGDLS and CDR2 YYNGEE. V was shortened by 4 bases and J by 9 bases, with 20 bases between the two germline ends. The CDR3 is 15 residues long. This CDR3 is CASSPNYGMVGEQFF. The DNA for the CDR3 is TGTGCCAGCAGCCCCAACTATGGGATGGTGGGTGAGCAGTTCTTC.